This is a list of T cell receptor beta chains from one sample in a study of blood T cell repertoires in COVID-19. The data were produced by immunoSEQ multiplex PCR, yet TCRdb's version contains in-frame clones alone and is incomplete. Here the sample spans over 90,000 clones, 91% being singletons. The specimen was peripheral blood. The receptors here all came from a man aged 18 to 29 with acute or convalescent COVID-19. CDR3s include the opening cysteine and the closing phenylalanine or tryptophan. Each record gives: CDR3 protein, clone size, J gene, D gene, V gene. A D gene is named only where the DNA matches it firmly. Clone size is not always given. Where it is, it says once, few, many or a class for expanded clones.

CDR3aa: CASSPFLRDEQYF; abundance: .; j_gene: TRBJ2-7; d_gene: .; v_gene: TRBV3-1/TRBV3-2
CDR3aa: CASRLKLRYEAFF; abundance: .; j_gene: TRBJ1-1; d_gene: .; v_gene: TRBV9
CDR3aa: CASSEYLQGNEAFF; abundance: .; j_gene: TRBJ1-1; d_gene: TRBD1; v_gene: TRBV25-1
CDR3aa: CASSQLAGGLNEQFF; abundance: .; j_gene: TRBJ2-1; d_gene: TRBD2; v_gene: TRBV3-1/TRBV3-2
CDR3aa: CASSELYSNQPQHF; abundance: .; j_gene: TRBJ1-5; d_gene: .; v_gene: TRBV6-1
CDR3aa: CASSGLAVNEQFF; abundance: medium-sized; j_gene: TRBJ2-1; d_gene: TRBD2; v_gene: TRBV10-1
CDR3aa: CASSLGWQGITDTQYF; abundance: .; j_gene: TRBJ2-3; d_gene: .; v_gene: TRBV5-1
CDR3aa: CASSFSGGNQPQHF; abundance: .; j_gene: TRBJ1-5; d_gene: .; v_gene: TRBV27
CDR3aa: CASSWQERGDTQYF; abundance: .; j_gene: TRBJ2-3; d_gene: .; v_gene: TRBV11-2
CDR3aa: CAISESTGGTYNEQFF; abundance: .; j_gene: TRBJ2-1; d_gene: TRBD1; v_gene: TRBV10-3
CDR3aa: CASIESRSSYNEQFF; abundance: .; j_gene: TRBJ2-1; d_gene: .; v_gene: TRBV27
CDR3aa: CASRAGTGHQPQHF; abundance: .; j_gene: TRBJ1-5; d_gene: TRBD1; v_gene: TRBV27
CDR3aa: CASSELGENEQFF; abundance: .; j_gene: TRBJ2-1; d_gene: .; v_gene: TRBV13
CDR3aa: CASSVRGQETQYF; abundance: .; j_gene: TRBJ2-5; d_gene: .; v_gene: TRBV9
CDR3aa: CASSPTIQATNEKLFF; abundance: .; j_gene: TRBJ1-4; d_gene: .; v_gene: TRBV7-6
CDR3aa: CASRDGGNYGYTF; abundance: .; j_gene: TRBJ1-2; d_gene: .; v_gene: TRBV11-2
CDR3aa: CASSPKGAGETQYF; abundance: .; j_gene: TRBJ2-5; d_gene: TRBD1; v_gene: TRBV19